Listed here are 26 T cell receptor beta chains from one sample, sequenced in a study of cytomegalovirus exposure and HLA in healthy donors. The PCR employed 60 Vbeta primers together with 13 Jbeta primers. Some clones are missing from TCRdb's copy, which holds only in-frame ones; the method was immunoSEQ multiplex PCR. The repertoire holds around 100,000 clones, with about 70% as singletons. Material for sequencing was PBMCs. The receptors shown here come from a woman aged 30 to 39 in good health and CMV-seronegative.

The CDR3 spells CASSAFDAETQYF. CDR3 DNA sequence: TGTGCCAGTAGTGCCTTTGATGCGGAGACCCAGTACTTC. The genes are TRBV19 and TRBJ2-5, with D unresolved. Germline CDR1 LNHDA, CDR2 SQIVND (reference sequence). There are 13 residues in the CDR3. Deletions cut 5 bases from V and 5 bases from J, with 12 bases between.

The chain carries TRBV7-2 and TRBJ1-2; 11 bases line up with TRBD1. Losses at the gene ends were 1 base for V and 0 bases for J; bases not matched to a gene: 7. This CDR3 has 18 residues. Germline-derived CDR1 and CDR2 are SGHTA and FQGNSA. The CDR3 nucleotides read TGTGCCAGCAGCTTAGAAGGACAGGGGGCTTTCTCTAACTATGGCTACACCTTC. This encodes CASSLEGQGAFSNYGYTF. The full variable domain, its missing parts supplied by reference TRBV7-2 and TRBJ1-2, is GAGVSQSPSNKVTEKGKDVELRCDPISGHTALYWYRQSLGQGLEFLIYFQGNSAPDKSGLPSDRFSAERTGGSVSTLTIQRTQQEDSAVYLCASSLEGQGAFSNYGYTFGSGTRLTVV.

The chain combines TRBV20-1 with TRBJ1-2, with D unclear. CDR1 and CDR2 from the germline V gene are DFQATT and SNEGSKA (reference sequence). This CDR3 spans 11 amino acids. The CDR3 sequence: CTCPTNYGYTF. Written as DNA, the CDR3 is TGCACGTGTCCTACTAACTATGGCTACACCTTC.

V and J are TRBV2 and TRBJ1-5; D is undetermined. Germline-derived CDR1 and CDR2 are SNHLY and FYNNEI. The V gene lost 6 bases and the J gene lost 8 bases, with 20 bases spanning the gap. The CDR3 spans 15 residues. The CDR3 region is CASRNYGVGLEPQHF. Written as DNA, the CDR3 is TGTGCCAGCAGGAACTACGGGGTAGGATTAGAGCCCCAGCATTTT.

This sequence joins TRBV27 and TRBJ1-5, with TRBD1 matching 8 bases. Per germline, CDR1 MNHEY and CDR2 SMNVEV (reference sequence). Trimming took 6 bases from V and 9 from J; bases not matched to a gene: 10. The CDR3 has 14 residues. The CDR3 nucleotides read TGTGCCAGCAGGCCGGGACAGGACTTGGGGCCCCAGCATTTT. It translates to CASRPGQDLGPQHF.

The chain carries TRBV27 and TRBJ1-4; tentatively, D is TRBD1 (6 bases). Per the germline V gene, CDR1 is MNHEY and CDR2 is SMNVEV (reference sequence). The CDR3 spans 14 residues. The ends were cut back, 6 bases at V and 8 bases at J, with 16 bases in the middle. The CDR3 DNA reads TGTGCCAGCAGCCGAGGGGGGGCGCAGGAAAAACTGTTTTTT. Translation: CASSRGGAQEKLFF.

The DNA for the CDR3 is TGTGCCAGCAGCGTTGGTACTCTCACCTACGAGCAGTACTTC. Amino acid sequence: CASSVGTLTYEQYF. V gene TRBV7-9 combines with J gene TRBJ2-7; D unresolved. The CDR3 loop spans 14 amino acids. Germline values: CDR1 SEHNR, CDR2 FQNEAQ (reference sequence). V lost 5 bases and J lost 2, with 13 bases in between.

The chain links TRBV7-9 to TRBJ1-3; D not resolved. Germline loops: CDR1 SEHNR, CDR2 FQNEAQ (reference sequence). Between the trimmed V and J ends, which lost 5 bases and 0 bases, there was a span of 11 bases. The CDR3 consists of 15 residues. The CDR3 loop is CASSPSYSSGNTIYF. CDR3 sequence (DNA): TGTGCCAGCAGCCCCTCCTACTCCTCTGGAAACACCATATATTTT.

This chain links TRBV7-9 with TRBJ1-2; no clear D gene. V was trimmed by 4 bases and J by 9 bases, leaving 18 bases between them. The CDR3 spans 14 residues. Looked up from germline, CDR1 is SEHNR and CDR2 is FQNEAQ (reference sequence). The CDR3 nucleotides read TGTGCCAGCAGCTCCCCCCTGGACGGGAAATGCTACACCTTC. The encoded protein is CASSSPLDGKCYTF. The variable domain in full, completed from reference TRBV7-9 and TRBJ1-2, reads DTGVSQNPRHKITKRGQNVTFRCDPISEHNRLYWYRQTLGQGPEFLTYFQNEAQLEKSRLLSDRFSAERPKGSFSTLEIQRTEQGDSAMYLCASSSPLDGKCYTFGSGTRLTVV.

The chain employs TRBV5-6 and TRBJ1-2; D unresolved. V gave up 3 bases and J gave up 3 bases, with 9 bases separating them. Germline values: CDR1 SGHDT, CDR2 YYEEEE. This CDR3 has 13 residues. CDR3 DNA: TGTGCCAGCAGCTCCGACACGGACTATGGCTACACCTTC. This codes for CASSSDTDYGYTF.

The V gene is TRBV7-9, the J gene TRBJ1-1; D uncertain. The CDR3 covers 16 residues. Germline CDR1 reads SEHNR; CDR2 reads FQNEAQ (reference sequence). Trimming cost V 1 base and J 3 bases, with 15 bases left between them. The CDR3 reads CASSLGREIGDTEAFF. CDR3 nucleotides: TGTGCCAGCAGCTTAGGTAGAGAGATCGGGGACACTGAAGCTTTCTTT.

This clone was seen a handful of times. The chain joins TRBV2 to TRBJ2-7; no reliable D call. CDR1 is SNHLY, CDR2 FYNNEI, per germline. Trimming stripped 7 bases from V and 1 base from J, with 11 bases between. The CDR3 contains 13 residues. In nucleotides, the CDR3 is TGTGCCAGCAAATTCGAGGATTCCTACGAGCAGTACTTC. Residues: CASKFEDSYEQYF.

The chain has TRBV4-2 and TRBJ1-4; 10 nucleotides line up with TRBD1. Germline V CDR1 and CDR2: LGHNA, YNFKEQ. Germline trimming cut 0 bases from V and 6 bases from J; bases unmatched to any gene: 7. The CDR3 covers 17 residues. The CDR3 nucleotides read TGTGCCAGCAGCCAAGAGGGGACAGGGGTTCGTCATGAAAAACTGTTTTTT. Amino acid sequence: CASSQEGTGVRHEKLFF.

This clone was counted only a few times. The CDR3 sequence is CASSLGGGQPQHF. CDR3 coding DNA: TGTGCCAGCAGCTTAGGGGGAGGTCAGCCCCAGCATTTT. The J gene is TRBJ1-5, the V gene TRBV7-9; D ambiguous. This CDR3 is built from 13 residues. Looked up from germline, CDR1 is SEHNR and CDR2 is FQNEAQ (reference sequence). Deletions cut 1 base from V and 6 bases from J, with 7 bases between.

The gene calls are TRBV9 and TRBJ1-1; the D is unclear. Per germline, CDR1 SGDLS and CDR2 YYNGEE. Trimming shortened V by 2 bases and J by 3 bases, and 17 bases separated the two germline ends. This CDR3 is 16 amino acids long. The CDR3 region is CASSVAMGRADTEAFF. CDR3 sequence (DNA): TGTGCCAGCAGCGTGGCCATGGGGAGAGCGGACACTGAAGCTTTCTTT.

The chain carries TRBV2 and TRBJ1-1, with D perhaps matching TRBD1 (5 bases). Looked up from germline, CDR1 is SNHLY and CDR2 is FYNNEI. This CDR3 region has 14 residues. V lost 8 bases, J lost 1 base, and 14 bases lay in between. CDR3 DNA sequence: TGTGCCAGCGGGGCCGAGTCTACGAACACTGAAGCTTTCTTT. Translated, it gives CASGAESTNTEAFF. Combining the CDR3 with reference TRBV2 and TRBJ1-1 gives the whole variable domain EPEVTQTPSHQVTQMGQEVILRCVPISNHLYFYWYRQILGQKVEFLVSFYNNEISEKSEIFDDQFSVERPDGSNFTLKIRSTKLEDSAMYFCASGAESTNTEAFFGQGTRLTVV.

The CDR3 DNA sequence: TGTGCCAGCAGCTTAGAAGTAGGGGGATTTAACTATGGCTACACCTTC. It codes for CASSLEVGGFNYGYTF. The chain links TRBV7-6 to TRBJ1-2; TRBD1 is a possible D gene (6 bases). The germline CDR1 and CDR2 sequences are SGHVS and FNYEAQ. The CDR3 sequence is 16 residues long. V was cut by 1 base and J by 1 base, with 13 bases left in between.

This chain links TRBV6-1 with TRBJ1-2, with 7 bases identical to TRBD1. The CDR3 loop spans 15 amino acids. V shed 4 bases, J shed 4 bases, and the junction held 9 bases outside the gene matches. Germline CDR1 is MNHNS and CDR2 is SASEGT. CDR3 in amino acids: CASSGVRGSGYGYTF. The CDR3, as DNA: TGTGCCAGCAGTGGGGTCAGGGGGTCGGGCTATGGCTACACCTTC.

The gene calls are TRBV9 and TRBJ1-2, with 7 positions matching TRBD1. Germline V lookup: CDR1 SGDLS, CDR2 YYNGEE. The V segment lost 3 bases and the J segment 0 bases; nucleotides outside the gene matches: 5. The CDR3 length is 15 residues. CDR3 amino acids: CASSAGDRANYGYTF. In DNA, the CDR3 is TGTGCCAGCAGCGCGGGGGACAGAGCTAACTATGGCTACACCTTC.

V gene TRBV5-6 combines with J gene TRBJ2-3, with 14 bases identical to TRBD2. Trimming removed 4 bases from V and 4 bases from J; junction bases left unmatched: 2. CDR3 length: 15 amino acids. Per germline, CDR1 SGHDT and CDR2 YYEEEE. The CDR3: CASSLGLAGADTQYF. CDR3 DNA: TGTGCCAGCAGCCTGGGACTAGCGGGAGCAGATACGCAGTATTTT.

This clone was observed once. The rearrangement uses TRBV6-5 and TRBJ1-1, with 8 bases aligning to TRBD1. The germline V gene encodes CDR1 MNHEY and CDR2 SVGAGI. This CDR3 is built from 16 residues. V lost 4 bases, J lost 0 bases, and 7 bases stayed unmatched. The CDR3 reads CASSSGAGGLNTEAFF. As DNA, the CDR3 is TGTGCCAGCAGTTCAGGGGCAGGGGGCCTGAACACTGAAGCTTTCTTT.

This rearrangement joins TRBV30 to TRBJ1-1; perhaps TRBD1 as D (6 bases). V lost 2 bases, J lost 3 bases, and 10 bases lay in between. The CDR3 totals 13 residues. Germline lookup yields CDR1 GTSNPN and CDR2 SVGIG (reference sequence). The CDR3 sequence: CAWSRGMDTEAFF. For the CDR3, the DNA is TGTGCCTGGAGTAGGGGGATGGACACTGAAGCTTTCTTT.

The DNA for the CDR3 is TGTGCCAGCTCACCATCTGGGCCAGGCCAAGCCGGAAACACCATATATTTT. This translates into CASSPSGPGQAGNTIYF. The gene calls are TRBV18 and TRBJ1-3; D gene unclear. Germline V gives CDR1 KGHSH, CDR2 LQKENI. This CDR3 contains 17 residues. V was shortened by 2 bases and J by 4 bases, with 18 bases between the two germline ends. The full variable domain, rest sourced from reference TRBV18 and TRBJ1-3, is NAGVMQNPRHLVRRRGQEARLRCSPMKGHSHVYWYRQLPEEGLKFMVYLQKENIIDESGMPKERFSAEFPKEGPSILRIQQVVRGDSAAYFCASSPSGPGQAGNTIYFGEGSWLTVV.

The chain has TRBV5-5 and TRBJ1-1; the D gene is possibly TRBD1 (5 bases). Per the germline V gene, CDR1 is SGHKS and CDR2 is YYEKEE (reference sequence). This CDR3 has 17 residues. Trimming removed 3 bases from V and 0 bases from J, with 18 bases in between. CDR3 DNA: TGTGCCAGCAGCTCTATAAAAGCGACAGACATGAACACTGAAGCTTTCTTT. This translates into CASSSIKATDMNTEAFF.

This sequence joins TRBV7-2 and TRBJ1-2; 8 bases map to TRBD1. CDR1 is SGHTA, CDR2 FQGNSA, per germline. V lost 5 bases, J lost 7 bases, and 12 bases stayed unmatched. The CDR3 length is 15 residues. The CDR3 reads CASSPEARQGTGYTF. CDR3 DNA sequence: TGTGCCAGCAGCCCCGAGGCGCGACAGGGGACTGGCTACACCTTC.

The V gene is TRBV30, the J gene TRBJ1-2; 8 bases agree with TRBD1. V dropped 0 bases and J dropped 4; count of bases not matched to a gene: 4. The CDR3 contains 14 residues. The V gene's germline CDR1 is GTSNPN and CDR2 SVGIG (reference sequence). DNA of the CDR3: TGTGCCTGGAGTGTTTCAGGGGGCCTCTATGGCTACACCTTC. It is translated as CAWSVSGGLYGYTF.